These 22 T cell receptor beta chains were all obtained from the same sample, sequenced in a study of blood T cell repertoires in COVID-19. This table comes from immunoSEQ multiplex PCR, and its TCRdb copy is limited to in-frame clones, with some not included. The sample includes fewer than 350,000 clones, 75% to 90% seen only once; the top ten take 1.5% to 2%. The sequenced sample consisted of PBMCs or T cells enriched from blood (not recorded which). The receptor set was obtained from a woman aged 25 to 45 who had been exposed to COVID-19.

This clone was observed once. This chain joins TRBV29-1 and TRBJ2-1, with D possibly being TRBD2 (5 bases). The CDR3 totals 13 residues. V shed 2 bases and J shed 8 bases, with 13 bases lying between them. CDR1 and CDR2 (germline): SQVTM, ANQGSEA. The CDR3 bases are TGCAGCGTTGAAACCCCTATGGAGGATGAGCAGTTCTTC. This encodes CSVETPMEDEQFF.

This clone was counted only a few times. The chain recombines TRBV4-2 with TRBJ2-1; 11 bases are a match to TRBD2. Germline CDR1 and CDR2: LGHNA and YNFKEQ. CDR3 size: 15 residues. V lost 7 bases to trimming and J lost 5 bases; unmatched junction nucleotides: 7. CDR3 loop: CASTVSGGAHNEQFF. In nucleotides, the CDR3 is TGTGCCAGCACGGTTAGCGGGGGGGCTCACAATGAGCAGTTCTTC.

This clone has a handful of counts. The chain recombines TRBV13 with TRBJ1-2, with TRBD1 matching 7 bases. The V gene's germline CDR1 is PRHDT and CDR2 FYEKMQ (reference sequence). Trimming at V came to 5 bases and at J to 1 base, leaving 10 bases not matched to a gene. The CDR3 spans 16 residues. The CDR3, as DNA: TGTGCCAGCAGCCGGATACCAAGGGGGCGTAACTATGGCTACACCTTC. Amino acids: CASSRIPRGRNYGYTF.

The chain couples TRBV28 to TRBJ1-5; weak D call: TRBD1 (5 bases). With 6 bases removed from V and 0 bases from J, the gap between germline ends came to 12 bases. This CDR3 comprises 15 residues. CDR1 is MDHEN, CDR2 SYDVKM, per germline. The CDR3 DNA is TGTGCCAGCAGGCCCGGGGGAGCTAGCAATCAGCCCCAGCATTTT. It codes for CASRPGGASNQPQHF.

V gene TRBV7-2 combines with J gene TRBJ2-7; 9 bases align to TRBD1. The germline V gene has CDR1 SGHTA and CDR2 FQGNSA. This CDR3 is built from 14 residues. The V segment lost 5 bases and the J segment 3 bases; nucleotides outside the gene matches: 5. As DNA, the CDR3 is TGTGCCAGCAGCCGGGGACAGGGAATCTACGAGCAGTACTTC. Protein: CASSRGQGIYEQYF. Drawing the rest from reference TRBV7-2 and TRBJ2-7, the complete variable domain is GAGVSQSPSNKVTEKGKDVELRCDPISGHTALYWYRQSLGQGLEFLIYFQGNSAPDKSGLPSDRFSAERTGGSVSTLTIQRTQQEDSAVYLCASSRGQGIYEQYFGPGTRLTVT.

V usage is TRBV5-4 and J usage is TRBJ2-7, with TRBD2 matching over 12 bases. CDR1 and CDR2 (germline): SGHNT, YYREEE (reference sequence). This CDR3 contains 16 residues. V lost 0 bases to trimming and J lost 3 bases; unmatched junction nucleotides: 4. CDR3 sequence: CASSLGPSGRVYEQYF. The CDR3 DNA reads TGTGCCAGCAGCTTGGGGCCTAGCGGGAGGGTCTACGAGCAGTACTTC.

V gene TRBV6-5 combines with J gene TRBJ1-3; D is undetermined. The CDR3 runs to 13 residues. Germline V gene data show CDR1 as MNHEY and CDR2 as SVGAGI. The V end was cut by 9 bases, the J end by 0 bases, with 9 bases between. The CDR3 region is CASTGNSGNTIYF. The CDR3 DNA reads TGTGCCAGTACCGGGAACTCTGGAAACACCATATATTTT.

The gene calls are TRBV11-3 and TRBJ2-3; D is possibly TRBD1 (6 bases). The germline V and J ends were trimmed by 1 base and 3 bases, with 11 bases remaining between them. The CDR3 contains 15 residues. The germline V gene has CDR1 SGHNT and CDR2 YENEEA. The CDR3 region is CASSLGGQPTDTQYF. The CDR3 region has the DNA TGTGCCAGCAGCTTAGGAGGACAGCCGACAGATACGCAGTATTTT.

The V call is TRBV9, the J call TRBJ2-2; 11 bases agree with TRBD2. The CDR3 sequence is 18 residues long. Germline lookup yields CDR1 SGDLS and CDR2 YYNGEE. J gave up 2 bases and V 0 bases, and 6 bases lay outside the gene matches. The CDR3 coding sequence is TGTGCCAGCAGCGTAGCACTAGCGGGGGATTTAAACACCGGGGAGCTGTTTTTT. Amino acid sequence: CASSVALAGDLNTGELFF.

The rearrangement links TRBV11-3 to TRBJ2-1, with D possibly matching TRBD2 (7 bases). Germline lookup yields CDR1 SGHNT and CDR2 YENEEA. V dropped 1 base and J dropped 8 bases, with 12 bases sitting between them. This CDR3 is built from 14 residues. CDR3: CASSLAGGRDEQFF. The CDR3 coding sequence is TGTGCCAGCAGCTTAGCCGGGGGGCGGGATGAGCAGTTCTTC.

This clone was counted once. The chain has TRBV9 and TRBJ1-2, with 7 bases that match TRBD1. In germline, CDR1 is SGDLS, CDR2 YYNGEE. The CDR3 loop spans 18 amino acids. The junction had 17 bases not matched to a gene; V was cut back by 0 bases and J by 6 bases. DNA for the CDR3: TGTGCCAGCAGCGTAGGTCCAACAGGGGCCCATGGAGGGCATGGCTACACCTTC. The encoded protein is CASSVGPTGAHGGHGYTF. The full variable domain, in which reference TRBV9 and TRBJ1-2 provide the parts outside the CDR3, is DSGVTQTPKHLITATGQRVTLRCSPRSGDLSVYWYQQSLDQGLQFLIQYYNGEERAKGNILERFSAQQFPDLHSELNLSSLELGDSALYFCASSVGPTGAHGGHGYTFGSGTRLTVV.

This clone appeared a few times. The chain joins TRBV6-5 to TRBJ2-2; 11 bases agree with TRBD1. The germline CDR1 and CDR2 sequences are MNHEY and SVGAGI. The CDR3 runs to 15 residues. V gave up 2 bases and J gave up 5 bases; unmatched junction bases: 1. The CDR3 here is CASSYGQGATGELFF. The CDR3, as DNA: TGTGCCAGCAGTTACGGACAGGGGGCGACCGGGGAGCTGTTTTTT.

The CDR3 reads CASSGQGRTEAFF. The CDR3 DNA reads TGTGCCAGCAGCGGACAGGGGCGGACTGAAGCTTTCTTT. The V gene is TRBV6-5, the J gene TRBJ1-1, with 9 bases matching TRBD1. The junction had 4 bases not matched to a gene; V was cut back by 6 bases and J by 5 bases. There are 13 residues in the CDR3. The germline V gene has CDR1 MNHEY and CDR2 SVGAGI.

The genes are TRBV19 and TRBJ1-1; TRBD1 matches at 7 bases. This CDR3 is built from 15 residues. Germline CDR1 reads LNHDA; CDR2 reads SQIVND (reference sequence). Trimming cost V 6 bases and J 0 bases; bases outside gene matches: 7. The CDR3 DNA reads as TGTGCCAGTAGATTCTCCGGGACAGTGAACACTGAAGCTTTCTTT. Translation: CASRFSGTVNTEAFF.

This clone was found a few times. This rearrangement joins TRBV2 to TRBJ2-1; tentatively, D is TRBD1 (6 bases). Germline loops: CDR1 SNHLY, CDR2 FYNNEI. The CDR3 is made up of 14 amino acids. V shed 4 bases and J shed 3 bases, with 10 bases lying between them. As DNA, the CDR3 is TGTGCCAGCAGTGTAGGGGGTAACTACAATGAGCAGTTCTTC. Its translation is CASSVGGNYNEQFF.

This clone occurred once. The rearrangement uses TRBV6-2 or TRBV6-3 and TRBJ2-1; perhaps TRBD2 as D (6 bases). CDR1 and CDR2 (germline): MNHEY, SVGEGT. V was pared by 6 bases and J by 4 bases, with 19 bases between. The CDR3 has 16 residues. CDR3 sequence: CASSPAEAGSYNEQFF. The CDR3 bases are TGTGCCAGCAGCCCTGCTGAAGCGGGCTCTTACAATGAGCAGTTCTTC.

This chain uses TRBV7-8 with TRBJ1-2; D is unclear. The CDR3 covers 14 residues. CDR1 and CDR2 from the germline V gene are SGHVS and FQNEAQ. The V and J ends lost 1 base and 4 bases respectively, with 10 bases between them. This chain's CDR3 is CASSLGPLAYGYTF. Written as DNA, the CDR3 is TGTGCCAGCAGCTTAGGTCCATTAGCCTATGGCTACACCTTC.

The chain has TRBV3-1 (or the pseudogene TRBV3-2) and TRBJ2-6, with TRBD1 matching 7 bases. The V segment lost 0 bases and the J segment 1 base; nucleotides outside the gene matches: 12. The CDR3 runs to 20 residues. The germline V gene has CDR1 LGHDT and CDR2 YNNKEL (reference sequence). DNA of the CDR3: TGTGCCAGCAGCCAAGAATGGGGACAGAAAGTTTCGTCTGGGGCCAACGTCCTGACTTTC. Protein: CASSQEWGQKVSSGANVLTF.

This chain uses TRBV2 with TRBJ2-1; 8 bases are a match to TRBD2. The CDR3 has 14 residues. Germline V gene sequence: CDR1 SNHLY, CDR2 FYNNEI. V was clipped by 1 base and J by 5 bases; unmatched bases: 1. The CDR3 region has the DNA TGTGCCAGCAGTGAAGAGGGACTAGACAATGAGCAGTTCTTC. Encoded protein: CASSEEGLDNEQFF.

The chain links TRBV6-5 to TRBJ1-5; D call uncertain. CDR3 size: 11 residues. Germline-derived CDR1 and CDR2 are MNHEY and SVGAGI. Trimming removed 7 bases at V and 3 bases at J, with 4 bases between. The CDR3 protein is CASNNNQPQHF. DNA for the CDR3: TGTGCCAGCAACAACAATCAGCCCCAGCATTTT.

The rearrangement uses TRBV28 and TRBJ2-1; 9 nucleotides agree with TRBD1. The germline V gene has CDR1 MDHEN and CDR2 SYDVKM. The CDR3 sequence is 15 residues long. V trimming: 5 bases; J trimming: 5 bases; junction bases outside the gene matches: 7. The CDR3 coding sequence is TGTGCCAGCAGTGCCCCCGGGACAGGGAACAATGAGCAGTTCTTC. Its translation: CASSAPGTGNNEQFF.

J is TRBJ2-1 and V is TRBV9, with 8 bases aligning to TRBD1. CDR3 length: 14 amino acids. Germline CDR1 reads SGDLS; CDR2 reads YYNGEE. Trimming took 0 bases from V and 5 from J; bases not matched to a gene: 1. CDR3 in amino acids: CASSVVTGDNEQFF. The DNA of the CDR3 is TGTGCCAGCAGCGTAGTGACAGGGGACAATGAGCAGTTCTTC. Full variable domain (missing parts from reference TRBV9 and TRBJ2-1): DSGVTQTPKHLITATGQRVTLRCSPRSGDLSVYWYQQSLDQGLQFLIQYYNGEERAKGNILERFSAQQFPDLHSELNLSSLELGDSALYFCASSVVTGDNEQFFGPGTRLTVL.